This TCR beta chain was captured in a study of shared clonotypes between healthy human individuals. Using immunoSEQ multiplex PCR, the repertoire was profiled, and TCRdb retains in-frame clones only, with some absent. This sample has around 1.9 million clones, with 93% found just once. Positive CCR7 selection of CD45RO-negative cells yielded the naive CD8 cells, and terminally differentiated effector memory CD45RA+ cells were excluded. Germline CDR1 and CDR2: MNHNY and SVGAGI (reference sequence). Trimming pared 2 bases from V and 7 bases from J, leaving 8 bases between. This CDR3 has 12 residues. The sample was naive CD8+ T cells from PBMCs. This rearrangement joins TRBV6-6 to TRBJ1-2; no clear D gene. This sequence originates from a young man in good health. Some clones in this sample may be carry-over from other donors' samples. As DNA, the CDR3 is TGTGCCAGCAGTTACCAGGTTTCTGGCTACACCTTC. It is translated as CASSYQVSGYTF.